One sample yielded the 14 T cell receptor beta chains listed below, sequenced in a study of shared clonotypes between healthy human individuals. Sequenced by immunoSEQ multiplex PCR; TCRdb stores in-frame clones only, minus some. The data show about half a million clones, roughly three quarters seen once. The sequenced material came from PBMCs. These receptors all stem from a woman between 40 and 55 years old in good health. Some clones in this sample may be carry-over from other donors' samples.

Comments on this clone: A single base is all that separates this from a far larger clone, so a read error is likely. At the DNA level, this CDR3 is encoded by other sequences in the same sample as well. This rearrangement joins TRBV2 to TRBJ2-7; D is undetermined. CDR1 SNHLY and CDR2 FYNNEI come from the germline V gene. This CDR3 is built from 11 residues. The CDR3 is CASSGTYEQYF. The CDR3 region has the DNA TGTGCTAGCAGTGGTACCTACGAGCAGTACTTC.

About this clone itself: Other DNA variants within this sample encode the same CDR3. The rearrangement links TRBV29-1 to TRBJ1-4; D is unclear. V was cut by 1 base and J by 8 bases, with 8 bases left in between. CDR3 length: 12 amino acids. From germline, CDR1 is SQVTM and CDR2 ANQGSEA. CDR3 coding DNA: TGCAGCGTTGAAGGGAATAACGAAAAACTGTTTTTT. Translated, it gives CSVEGNNEKLFF.

J is TRBJ1-4 and V is TRBV4-1; D is unclear. Trimming shortened V by 1 base and J by 0 bases, and 6 bases separated the two germline ends. This CDR3 has 15 amino acids. The germline V gene has CDR1 MGHRA and CDR2 YSYEKL. In DNA form, the CDR3 reads TGCGCCAGCAGCCAAGGGCAGACAACTAATGAAAAACTGTTTTTT. Protein sequence: CASSQGQTTNEKLFF.

As regards this clone: It differs at one base from a far larger clone, so likely a read error. Given the absence of the conserved phenylalanine or tryptophan at the CDR3 end, a read error is likely. The chain recombines TRBV29-1 with TRBJ2-3; D is possibly TRBD1 or TRBD2 (5 bases each). This CDR3 comprises 12 residues. Trimming took 4 bases from V and 5 from J, leaving 10 bases between them. Germline V gene lookup returns CDR1 SQVTM and CDR2 ANQGSEA. The CDR3 region is CSVGRDEDTQYL. DNA of the CDR3: TGCAGCGTTGGTCGGGACGAAGATACGCAGTATCTT.

This clone has just one count. The chain has TRBV6-5 and TRBJ1-5; D perhaps matches TRBD1 (5 bases). CDR1 is MNHEY, CDR2 SVGAGI, per germline. This CDR3 is 15 amino acids long. The V end was cut by 6 bases, the J end by 6 bases, with 18 bases between. CDR3 in DNA: TGTGCCAGCAGGGTTGGCATAGGGGAACGTCAGCCCCAGCATTTT. This encodes CASRVGIGERQPQHF.

Regarding this clone: A far larger clone lies a single base away; this is likely a read error. The chain has TRBV9 and TRBJ2-7, with TRBD2 matching 9 bases. Per germline, CDR1 SGDLS and CDR2 YYNGEE. There are 15 residues in the CDR3. Germline trimming cut 4 bases from V and 5 bases from J; bases unmatched to any gene: 10. CDR3 amino acids: CASSPRFSGGDEQYF. CDR3 bases: TGTGCCAGCAGCCCCCGGTTTAGCGGGGGCGACGAGCAGTACTTC.

The chain employs TRBV27 and TRBJ2-2, with 8 bases matching TRBD1. Looked up from germline, CDR1 is MNHEY and CDR2 is SMNVEV (reference sequence). With 2 bases clipped from V and 0 bases from J, the junction kept 2 bases outside the gene matches. CDR3 size: 16 residues. As DNA, the CDR3 is TGTGCCAGCAGTTTACGACAGGGGACGAACACCGGGGAGCTGTTTTTT. Amino acids: CASSLRQGTNTGELFF.

The J gene is TRBJ1-2, the V gene TRBV15; no reliable D call. From germline, CDR1 is LNHNV and CDR2 YYDKDF (reference sequence). The CDR3 has 18 residues. V was clipped by 0 bases and J by 5 bases, with 22 bases between them. The CDR3 is CATSRDPTAEGFGYGYTF. In DNA, the CDR3 is TGTGCCACCAGCAGAGACCCCACAGCGGAGGGTTTTGGGTATGGCTACACCTTC.

The rearrangement joins TRBV30 to TRBJ2-7; 12 bases agree with TRBD2. The germline gives CDR1 GTSNPN, CDR2 SVGIG (reference sequence). The CDR3 covers 14 residues. The J segment lost 7 bases and the V segment lost 1 base, leaving 5 bases of the junction unmatched. For the CDR3, the DNA is TGTGCCTGGAGTGGACTAGCGGGAGTTGGGGAGCAGTACTTC. It yields the protein CAWSGLAGVGEQYF. The full variable domain, in which reference TRBV30 and TRBJ2-7 provide the parts outside the CDR3, is SQTIHQWPATLVQPVGSPLSLECTVEGTSNPNLYWYRQAAGRGLQLLFYSVGIGQISSEVPQNLSASRPQDRQFILSSKKLLLSDSGFYLCAWSGLAGVGEQYFGPGTRLTVT.

The chain is built from TRBV4-2 and TRBJ1-5, with 7 bases lining up with TRBD1. Trimming at V came to 5 bases and at J to 0 bases, leaving 1 base not matched to a gene. The CDR3 spans 14 residues. The V gene's germline CDR1 is LGHNA and CDR2 YNFKEQ. This chain's CDR3 is CASSDRDSNQPQHF. The CDR3 nucleotides are TGTGCCAGCAGCGACAGGGATAGCAATCAGCCCCAGCATTTT.

The chain uses TRBV28 and TRBJ1-2; no clear D. The CDR3 extends over 12 amino acids. Germline V gene data show CDR1 as MDHEN and CDR2 as SYDVKM. Trimming took off 6 bases at V and 8 bases at J, with 13 bases between the two ends. Here the CDR3 reads CASRGTSPGYTF. The CDR3 nucleotides are TGTGCCAGCAGAGGAACCTCACCAGGCTACACCTTC.

The CDR3 reads CASSPQGGETQYF. The DNA for the CDR3 is TGTGCCAGCAGCCCCCAGGGAGGAGAGACCCAGTACTTC. The chain joins TRBV7-2 to TRBJ2-5; TRBD2 might be the D (6 bases). From germline, CDR1 is SGHTA and CDR2 FQGNSA. The CDR3 extends over 13 amino acids. Between the trimmed V and J ends, which lost 5 bases and 4 bases, there was a span of 11 bases.

The rearrangement links TRBV30 to TRBJ2-5; 7 nucleotides align to TRBD2. V shed 0 bases, J shed 6 bases, and the junction held 4 bases outside the gene matches. The CDR3 sequence is 13 residues long. Germline loops: CDR1 GTSNPN, CDR2 SVGIG (reference sequence). The CDR3 DNA reads TGTGCCTGGAGTGTACGAGCGGGACAGACCCAGTACTTC. Protein product: CAWSVRAGQTQYF.

This clone was recorded a few times. A read error is possible here, since a much larger clone lies one base away. The chain joins TRBV6-1 to TRBJ1-1, with D uncertain. The germline V gene has CDR1 MNHNS and CDR2 SASEGT. This CDR3 is built from 14 residues. CDR3 nucleotides: TGTGCCAGCACCCTGGAACCTCTGAACACTGAAGCTTCCTTT. Amino acids: CASTLEPLNTEASF.